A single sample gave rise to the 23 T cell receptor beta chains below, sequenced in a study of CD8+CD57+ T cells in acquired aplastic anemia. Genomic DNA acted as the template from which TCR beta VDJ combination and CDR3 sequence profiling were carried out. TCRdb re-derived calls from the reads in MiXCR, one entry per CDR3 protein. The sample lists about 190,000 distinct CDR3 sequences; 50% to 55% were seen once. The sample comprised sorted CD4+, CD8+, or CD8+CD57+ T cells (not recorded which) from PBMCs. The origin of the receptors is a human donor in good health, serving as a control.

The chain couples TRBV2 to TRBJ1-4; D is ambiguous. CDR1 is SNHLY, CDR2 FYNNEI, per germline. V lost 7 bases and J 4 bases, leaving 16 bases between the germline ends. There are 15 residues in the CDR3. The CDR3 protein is CASTLTGLGNEKLFF. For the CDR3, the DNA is TGTGCCAGCACCCTGACCGGTCTTGGTAATGAAAAACTGTTTTTT.

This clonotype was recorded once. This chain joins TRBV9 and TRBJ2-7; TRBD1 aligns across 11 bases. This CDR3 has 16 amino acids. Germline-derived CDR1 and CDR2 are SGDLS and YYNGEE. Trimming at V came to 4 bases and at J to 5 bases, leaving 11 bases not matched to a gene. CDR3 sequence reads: CASSQDLDRGQDEQYF. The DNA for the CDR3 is TGTGCCAGCAGCCAAGATTTGGACAGGGGGCAGGACGAGCAGTACTTC. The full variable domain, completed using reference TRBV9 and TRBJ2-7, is DSGVTQTPKHLITATGQRVTLRCSPRSGDLSVYWYQQSLDQGLQFLIQYYNGEERAKGNILERFSAQQFPDLHSELNLSSLELGDSALYFCASSQDLDRGQDEQYFGPGTRLTVT.

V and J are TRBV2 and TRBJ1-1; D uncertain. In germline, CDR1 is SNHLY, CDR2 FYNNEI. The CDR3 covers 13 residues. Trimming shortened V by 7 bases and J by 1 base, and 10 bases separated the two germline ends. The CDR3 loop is CASTSQKNTEAFF. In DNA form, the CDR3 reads TGTGCCAGCACCTCACAAAAGAACACTGAAGCTTTCTTT.

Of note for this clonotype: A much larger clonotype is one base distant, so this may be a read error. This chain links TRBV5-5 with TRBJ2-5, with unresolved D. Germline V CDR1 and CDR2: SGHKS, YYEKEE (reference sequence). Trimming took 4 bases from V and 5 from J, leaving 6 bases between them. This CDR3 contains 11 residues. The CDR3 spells CASSLYETQYF. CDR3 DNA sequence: TGTGCCAGCAGCCTCTATGAGACCCAGTACTTC.

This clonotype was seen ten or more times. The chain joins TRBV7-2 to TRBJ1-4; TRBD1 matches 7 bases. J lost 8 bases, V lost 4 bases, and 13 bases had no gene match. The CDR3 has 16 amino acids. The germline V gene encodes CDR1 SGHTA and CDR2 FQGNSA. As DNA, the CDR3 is TGTGCCAGCAGCTCTAGGCGGGGGCAGGGGGGAGAAAAACTGTTTTTT. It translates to CASSSRRGQGGEKLFF.

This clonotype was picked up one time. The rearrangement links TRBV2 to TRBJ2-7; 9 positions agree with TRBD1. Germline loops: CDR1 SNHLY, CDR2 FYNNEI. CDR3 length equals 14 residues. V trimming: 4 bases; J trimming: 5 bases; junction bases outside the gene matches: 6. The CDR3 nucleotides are TGTGCCAGCAGTGCCGGGACAGGGCCCCACGAGCAGTACTTC. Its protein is CASSAGTGPHEQYF. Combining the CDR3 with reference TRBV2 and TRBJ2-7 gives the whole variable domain EPEVTQTPSHQVTQMGQEVILRCVPISNHLYFYWYRQILGQKVEFLVSFYNNEISEKSEIFDDQFSVERPDGSNFTLKIRSTKLEDSAMYFCASSAGTGPHEQYFGPGTRLTVT.

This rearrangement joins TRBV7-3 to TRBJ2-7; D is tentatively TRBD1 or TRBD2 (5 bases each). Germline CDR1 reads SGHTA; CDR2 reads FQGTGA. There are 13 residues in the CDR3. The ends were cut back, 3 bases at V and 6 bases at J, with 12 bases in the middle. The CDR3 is CASSLNGGGEQYF. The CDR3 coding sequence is TGTGCCAGCAGCTTGAATGGGGGTGGCGAGCAGTACTTC.

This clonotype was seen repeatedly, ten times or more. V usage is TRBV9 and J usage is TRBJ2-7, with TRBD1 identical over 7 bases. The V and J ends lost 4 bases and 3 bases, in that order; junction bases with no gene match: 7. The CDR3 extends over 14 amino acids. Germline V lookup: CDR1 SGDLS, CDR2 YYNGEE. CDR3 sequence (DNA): TGTGCCAGCAGCCCCCGCCCAGGGGGCTACGAGCAGTACTTC. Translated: CASSPRPGGYEQYF.

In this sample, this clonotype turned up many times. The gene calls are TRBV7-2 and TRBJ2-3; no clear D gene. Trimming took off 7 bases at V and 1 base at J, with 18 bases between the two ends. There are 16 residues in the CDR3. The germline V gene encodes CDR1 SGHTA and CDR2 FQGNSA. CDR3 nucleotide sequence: TGTGCCAGCACCGCCCCTGCCCCGGTCGGCACAGATACGCAGTATTTT. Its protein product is CASTAPAPVGTDTQYF. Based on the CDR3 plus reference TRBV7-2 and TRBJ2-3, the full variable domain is GAGVSQSPSNKVTEKGKDVELRCDPISGHTALYWYRQSLGQGLEFLIYFQGNSAPDKSGLPSDRFSAERTGGSVSTLTIQRTQQEDSAVYLCASTAPAPVGTDTQYFGPGTRLTVL.

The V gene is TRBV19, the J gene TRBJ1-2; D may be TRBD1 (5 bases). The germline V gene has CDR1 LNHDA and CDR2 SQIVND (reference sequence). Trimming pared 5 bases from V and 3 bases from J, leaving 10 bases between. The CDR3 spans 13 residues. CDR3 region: CASSRGGDYGYTF. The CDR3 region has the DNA TGTGCCAGTAGTCGGGGGGGAGACTATGGCTACACCTTC.

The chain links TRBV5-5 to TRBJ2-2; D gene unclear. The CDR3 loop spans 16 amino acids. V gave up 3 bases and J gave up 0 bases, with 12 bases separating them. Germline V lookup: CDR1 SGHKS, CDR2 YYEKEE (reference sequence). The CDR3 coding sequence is TGTGCCAGCAGCTCTCGCAGAGTCGCGAACACCGGGGAGCTGTTTTTT. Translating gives CASSSRRVANTGELFF.

CDR3 loop: CASSKTGVSEPQYF. The CDR3 nucleotides read TGCGCCAGCAGCAAGACAGGGGTCTCGGAGCCCCAGTACTTC. The rearrangement uses TRBV10-1 and TRBJ2-5; 8 bases match TRBD1. The CDR3 covers 14 residues. The junction had 12 bases not matched to a gene; V was cut back by 6 bases and J by 9 bases. Germline V gene sequence: CDR1 WNHNN, CDR2 SYGVQD (reference sequence).

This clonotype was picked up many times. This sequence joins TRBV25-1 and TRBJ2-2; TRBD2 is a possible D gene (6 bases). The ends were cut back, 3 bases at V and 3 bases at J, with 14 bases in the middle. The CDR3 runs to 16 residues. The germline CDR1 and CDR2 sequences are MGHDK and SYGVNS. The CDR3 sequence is CASSDMVTSDTGELFF. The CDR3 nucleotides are TGTGCCAGCAGTGACATGGTGACTAGTGACACCGGGGAGCTGTTTTTT.

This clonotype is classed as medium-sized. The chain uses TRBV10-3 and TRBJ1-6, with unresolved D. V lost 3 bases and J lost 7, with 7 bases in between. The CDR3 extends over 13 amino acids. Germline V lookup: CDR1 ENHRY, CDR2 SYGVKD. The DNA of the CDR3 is TGTGCCATCAGTGACCGGACGAATTCACCCCTCCACTTT. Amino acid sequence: CAISDRTNSPLHF.

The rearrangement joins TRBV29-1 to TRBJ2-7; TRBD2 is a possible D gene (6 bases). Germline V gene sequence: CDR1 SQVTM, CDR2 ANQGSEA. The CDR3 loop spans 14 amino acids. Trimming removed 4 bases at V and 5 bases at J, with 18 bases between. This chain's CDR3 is CSVVIPGRGNEQYF. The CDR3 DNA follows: TGCAGCGTTGTGATTCCCGGGAGAGGGAACGAGCAGTACTTC.

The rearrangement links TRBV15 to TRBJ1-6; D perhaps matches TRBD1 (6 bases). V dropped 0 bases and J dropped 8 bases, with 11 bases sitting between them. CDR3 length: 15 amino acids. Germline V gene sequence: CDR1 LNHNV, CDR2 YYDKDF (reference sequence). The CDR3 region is CATSREARGYSPLHF. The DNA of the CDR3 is TGTGCCACCAGCAGAGAGGCCAGGGGTTATTCACCCCTCCACTTT. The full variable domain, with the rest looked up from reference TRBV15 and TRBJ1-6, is DAMVIQNPRYQVTQFGKPVTLSCSQTLNHNVMYWYQQKSSQAPKLLFHYYDKDFNNEADTPDNFQSRRPNTSFCFLDIRSPGLGDTAMYLCATSREARGYSPLHFGNGTRLTVT.

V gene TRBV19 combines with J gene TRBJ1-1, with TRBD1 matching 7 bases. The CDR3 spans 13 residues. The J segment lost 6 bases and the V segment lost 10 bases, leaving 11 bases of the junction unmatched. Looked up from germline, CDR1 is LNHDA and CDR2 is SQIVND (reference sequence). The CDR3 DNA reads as TGTGCCACTTCCTCGACAGGGCGAGCTGAAGCTTTCTTT. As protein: CATSSTGRAEAFF.

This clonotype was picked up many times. DNA for the CDR3: TGTGCCAGCAGCCCCGCCGGGACTAGCGGGGGGGCCAATGAGCAGTTCTTC. Protein: CASSPAGTSGGANEQFF. This sequence joins TRBV11-1 and TRBJ2-1; 16 bases are a match to TRBD2. CDR1 and CDR2 (germline): SGHAT, FQDESV (reference sequence). V trimming: 5 bases; J trimming: 6 bases; junction bases outside the gene matches: 7. The CDR3 is 17 amino acids.

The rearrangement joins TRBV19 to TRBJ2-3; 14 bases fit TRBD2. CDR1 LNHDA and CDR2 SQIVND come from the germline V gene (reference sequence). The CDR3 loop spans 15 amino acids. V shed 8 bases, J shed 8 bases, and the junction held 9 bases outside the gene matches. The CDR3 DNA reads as TGTGCCAGTTGCCCGACTAGCGGGGGGGCCGGTACGCAGTATTTT. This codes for CASCPTSGGAGTQYF.

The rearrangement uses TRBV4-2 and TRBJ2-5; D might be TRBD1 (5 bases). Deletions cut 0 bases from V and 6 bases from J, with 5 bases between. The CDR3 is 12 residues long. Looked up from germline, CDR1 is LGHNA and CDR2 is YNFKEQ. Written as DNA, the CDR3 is TGTGCCAGCAGCCAAGAGGGGCAGACCCAGTACTTC. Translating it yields CASSQEGQTQYF.

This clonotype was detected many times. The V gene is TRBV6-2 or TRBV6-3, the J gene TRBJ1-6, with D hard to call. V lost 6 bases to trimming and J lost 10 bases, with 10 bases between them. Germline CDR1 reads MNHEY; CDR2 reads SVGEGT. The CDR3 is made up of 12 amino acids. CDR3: CASSGLGSPLHF. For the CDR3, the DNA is TGTGCCAGCAGCGGGCTGGGATCACCCCTCCACTTT.

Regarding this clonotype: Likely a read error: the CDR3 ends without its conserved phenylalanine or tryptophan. The CDR3 sequence: CAISDVGENYGYTS. The CDR3 DNA reads TGTGCCATCAGTGACGTAGGGGAGAACTATGGCTACACCTCC. The J gene is TRBJ1-2, the V gene TRBV10-1; a weak D match, TRBD1 (5 bases). Germline CDR1 and CDR2: WNHNN and SYGVQD (reference sequence). The CDR3 has 14 residues.

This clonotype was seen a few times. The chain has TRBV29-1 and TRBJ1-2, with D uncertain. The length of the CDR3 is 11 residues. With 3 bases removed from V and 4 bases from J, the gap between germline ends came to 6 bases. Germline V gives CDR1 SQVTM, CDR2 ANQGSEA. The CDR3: CSVDGSYGYTF. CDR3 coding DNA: TGCAGCGTTGATGGCAGCTATGGCTACACCTTC.